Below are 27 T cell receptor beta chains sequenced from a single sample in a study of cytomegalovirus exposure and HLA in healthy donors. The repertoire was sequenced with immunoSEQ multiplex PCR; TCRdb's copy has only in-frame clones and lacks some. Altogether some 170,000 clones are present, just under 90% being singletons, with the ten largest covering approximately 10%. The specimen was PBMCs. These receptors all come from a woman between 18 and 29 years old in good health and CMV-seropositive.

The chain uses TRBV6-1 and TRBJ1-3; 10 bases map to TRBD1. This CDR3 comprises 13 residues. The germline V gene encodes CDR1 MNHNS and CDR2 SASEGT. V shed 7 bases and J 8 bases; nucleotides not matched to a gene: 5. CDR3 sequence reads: CASTIGQGDTIYF. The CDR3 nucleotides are TGTGCCAGCACGATAGGACAGGGGGACACCATATATTTT.

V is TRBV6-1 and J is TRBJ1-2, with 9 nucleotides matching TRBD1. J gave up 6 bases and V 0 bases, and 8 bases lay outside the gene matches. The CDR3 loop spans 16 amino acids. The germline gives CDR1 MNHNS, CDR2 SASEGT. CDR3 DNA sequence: TGTGCCAGCAGTGAAGCAGCCCGGACAGGGGTTCATGGCTACACCTTC. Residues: CASSEAARTGVHGYTF.

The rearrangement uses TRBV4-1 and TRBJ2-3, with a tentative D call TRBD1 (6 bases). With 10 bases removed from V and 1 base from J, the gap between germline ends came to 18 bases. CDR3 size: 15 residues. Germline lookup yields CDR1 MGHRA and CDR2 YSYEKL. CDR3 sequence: CATRGIGGRTDTQYF. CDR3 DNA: TGCGCCACCCGAGGGATAGGGGGACGCACAGATACGCAGTATTTT.

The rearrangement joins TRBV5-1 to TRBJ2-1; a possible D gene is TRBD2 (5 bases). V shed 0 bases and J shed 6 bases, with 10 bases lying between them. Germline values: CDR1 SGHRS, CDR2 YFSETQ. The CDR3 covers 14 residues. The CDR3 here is CASSLALAGNEQFF. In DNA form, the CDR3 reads TGCGCCAGCAGCTTGGCCCTAGCTGGCAATGAGCAGTTCTTC.

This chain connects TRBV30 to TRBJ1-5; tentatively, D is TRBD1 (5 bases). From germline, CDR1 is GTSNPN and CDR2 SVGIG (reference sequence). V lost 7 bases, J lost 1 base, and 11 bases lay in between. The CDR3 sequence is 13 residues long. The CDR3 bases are TGTGCCTTAGCGGGGGACAGCAATCAGCCCCAGCATTTT. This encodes CALAGDSNQPQHF.

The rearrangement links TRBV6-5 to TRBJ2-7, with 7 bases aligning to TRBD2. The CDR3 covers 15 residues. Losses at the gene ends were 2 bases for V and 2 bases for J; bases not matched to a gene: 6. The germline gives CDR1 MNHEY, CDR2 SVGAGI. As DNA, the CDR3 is TGTGCCAGCAGTTACGAGCTAGCGGAGACCTACGAGCAGTACTTC. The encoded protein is CASSYELAETYEQYF.

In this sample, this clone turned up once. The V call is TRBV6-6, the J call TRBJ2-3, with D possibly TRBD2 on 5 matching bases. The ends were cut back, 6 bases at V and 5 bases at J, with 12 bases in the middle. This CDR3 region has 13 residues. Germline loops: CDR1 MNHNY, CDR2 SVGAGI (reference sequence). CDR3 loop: CASRPKLEDTQYF. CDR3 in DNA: TGTGCCAGCAGACCTAAACTAGAAGATACGCAGTATTTT.

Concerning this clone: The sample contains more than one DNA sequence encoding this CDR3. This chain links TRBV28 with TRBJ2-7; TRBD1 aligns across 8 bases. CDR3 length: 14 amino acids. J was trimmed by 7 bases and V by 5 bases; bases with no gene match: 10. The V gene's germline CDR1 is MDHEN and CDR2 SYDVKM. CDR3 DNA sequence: TGTGCCAGCAGTCCCTCGGACAGGGATCAGGAGCAGTACTTC. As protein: CASSPSDRDQEQYF.

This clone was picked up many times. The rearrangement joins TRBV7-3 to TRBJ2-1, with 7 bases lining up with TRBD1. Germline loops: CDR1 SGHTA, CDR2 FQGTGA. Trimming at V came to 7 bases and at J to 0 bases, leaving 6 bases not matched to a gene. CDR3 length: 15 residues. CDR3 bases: TGTGCCAGCACCGACCGGGACAGCTCCTACAATGAGCAGTTCTTC. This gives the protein CASTDRDSSYNEQFF.

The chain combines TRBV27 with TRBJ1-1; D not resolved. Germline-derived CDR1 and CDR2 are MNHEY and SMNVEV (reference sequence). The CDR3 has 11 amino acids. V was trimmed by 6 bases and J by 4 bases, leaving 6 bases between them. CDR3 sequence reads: CASSRGTEAFF. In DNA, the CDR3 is TGTGCCAGCAGCAGAGGCACTGAAGCTTTCTTT.

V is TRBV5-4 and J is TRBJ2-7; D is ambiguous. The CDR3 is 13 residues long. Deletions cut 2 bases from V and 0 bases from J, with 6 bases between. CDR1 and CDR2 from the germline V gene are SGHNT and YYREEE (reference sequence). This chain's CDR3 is CASSLLSSYEQYF. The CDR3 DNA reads TGTGCCAGCAGCTTACTGAGCTCCTACGAGCAGTACTTC.

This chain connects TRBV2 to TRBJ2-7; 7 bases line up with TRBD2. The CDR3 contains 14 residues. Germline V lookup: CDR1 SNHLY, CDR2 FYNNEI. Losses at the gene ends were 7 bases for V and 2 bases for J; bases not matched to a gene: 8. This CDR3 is CASTHSSGTYEQYF. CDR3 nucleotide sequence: TGTGCCAGCACCCATTCTAGCGGCACCTACGAGCAGTACTTC.

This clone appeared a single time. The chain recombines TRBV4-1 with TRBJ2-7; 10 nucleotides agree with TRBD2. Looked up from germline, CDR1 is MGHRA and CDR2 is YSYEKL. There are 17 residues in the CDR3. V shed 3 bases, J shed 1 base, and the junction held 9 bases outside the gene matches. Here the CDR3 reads CASSHIAGAGGSYEQYF. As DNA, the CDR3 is TGCGCCAGCAGCCACATCGCGGGAGCGGGAGGGTCCTACGAGCAGTACTTC.

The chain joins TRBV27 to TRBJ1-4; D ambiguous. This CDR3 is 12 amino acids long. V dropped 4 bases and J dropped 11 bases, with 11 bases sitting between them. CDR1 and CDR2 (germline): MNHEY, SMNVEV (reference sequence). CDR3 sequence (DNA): TGTGCCAGCAGTTCCGTGTCGGGGAAACTGTTTTTT. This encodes CASSSVSGKLFF.

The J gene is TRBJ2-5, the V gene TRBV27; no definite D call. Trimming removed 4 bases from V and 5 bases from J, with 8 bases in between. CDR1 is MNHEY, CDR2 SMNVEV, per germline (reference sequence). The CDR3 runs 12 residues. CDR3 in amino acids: CASSYPGETQYF. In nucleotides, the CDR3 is TGTGCCAGCAGTTACCCCGGGGAGACCCAGTACTTC.

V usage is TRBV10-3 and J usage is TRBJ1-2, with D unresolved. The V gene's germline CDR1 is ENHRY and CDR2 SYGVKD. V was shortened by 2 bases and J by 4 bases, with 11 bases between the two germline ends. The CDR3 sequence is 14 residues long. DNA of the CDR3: TGTGCCATCAGTGAGAAGGTGGAGGTCTATGGCTACACCTTC. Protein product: CAISEKVEVYGYTF.

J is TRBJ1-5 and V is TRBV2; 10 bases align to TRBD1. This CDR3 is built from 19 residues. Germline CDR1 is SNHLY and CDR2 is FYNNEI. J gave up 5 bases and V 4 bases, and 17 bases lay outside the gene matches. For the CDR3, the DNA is TGTGCCAGCAGTGTTACCGGGACAGGGGTTACTTTTGAGGATCAGCCCCAGCATTTT. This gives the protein CASSVTGTGVTFEDQPQHF.

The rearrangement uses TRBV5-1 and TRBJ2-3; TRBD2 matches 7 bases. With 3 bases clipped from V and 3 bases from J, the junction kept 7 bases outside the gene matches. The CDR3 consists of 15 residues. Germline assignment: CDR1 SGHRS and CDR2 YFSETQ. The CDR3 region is CASSSRRGETDTQYF. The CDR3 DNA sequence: TGCGCCAGCAGCTCCCGACGGGGGGAAACAGATACGCAGTATTTT.

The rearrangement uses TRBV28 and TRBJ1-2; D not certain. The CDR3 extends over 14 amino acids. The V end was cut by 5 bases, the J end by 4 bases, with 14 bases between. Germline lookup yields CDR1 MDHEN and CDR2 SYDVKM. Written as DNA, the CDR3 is TGTGCCAGCAGTCAACCGAGAGCTATCTATGGCTACACCTTC. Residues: CASSQPRAIYGYTF.

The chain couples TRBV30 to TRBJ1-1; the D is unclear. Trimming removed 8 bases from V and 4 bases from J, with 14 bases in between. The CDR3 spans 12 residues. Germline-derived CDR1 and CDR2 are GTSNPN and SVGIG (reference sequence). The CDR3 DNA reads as TGTGCCGGCGGGGTTGGGTCCACTGAAGCTTTCTTT. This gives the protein CAGGVGSTEAFF.

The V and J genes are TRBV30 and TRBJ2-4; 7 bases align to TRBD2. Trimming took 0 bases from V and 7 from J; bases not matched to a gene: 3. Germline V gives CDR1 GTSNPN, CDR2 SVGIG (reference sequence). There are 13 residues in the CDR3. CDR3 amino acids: CAWSVGGENIQYF. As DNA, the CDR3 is TGTGCCTGGAGTGTGGGGGGGGAGAACATTCAGTACTTC.

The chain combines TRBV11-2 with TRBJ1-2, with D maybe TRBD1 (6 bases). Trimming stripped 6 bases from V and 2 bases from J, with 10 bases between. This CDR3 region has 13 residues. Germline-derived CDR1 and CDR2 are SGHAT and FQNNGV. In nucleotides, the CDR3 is TGTGCCAGCAGGAAGGGGGGGAACTATGGCTACACCTTC. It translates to CASRKGGNYGYTF. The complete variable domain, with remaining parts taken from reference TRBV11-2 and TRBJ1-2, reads EAGVAQSPRYKIIEKRQSVAFWCNPISGHATLYWYQQILGQGPKLLIQFQNNGVVDDSQLPKDRFSAERLKGVDSTLKIQPAKLEDSAVYLCASRKGGNYGYTFGSGTRLTVV.

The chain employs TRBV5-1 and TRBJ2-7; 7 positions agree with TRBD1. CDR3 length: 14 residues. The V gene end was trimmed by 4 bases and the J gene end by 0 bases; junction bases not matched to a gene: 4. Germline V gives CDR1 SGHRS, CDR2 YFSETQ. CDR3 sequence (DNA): TGCGCCAGCAGCGGGGACAGCGGCTCCTACGAGCAGTACTTC. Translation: CASSGDSGSYEQYF.

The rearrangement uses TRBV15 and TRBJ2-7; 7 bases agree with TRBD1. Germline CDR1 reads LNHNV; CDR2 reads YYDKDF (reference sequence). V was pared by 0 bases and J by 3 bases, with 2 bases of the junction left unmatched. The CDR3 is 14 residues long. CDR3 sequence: CATSRDGTDYEQYF. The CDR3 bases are TGTGCCACCAGCAGAGACGGGACAGACTACGAGCAGTACTTC.

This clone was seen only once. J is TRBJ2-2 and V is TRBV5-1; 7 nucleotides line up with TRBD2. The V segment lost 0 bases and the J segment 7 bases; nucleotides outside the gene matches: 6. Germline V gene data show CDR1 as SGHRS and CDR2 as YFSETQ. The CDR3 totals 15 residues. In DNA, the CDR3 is TGCGCCAGCAGCTTGGCCGCGGGAGCGGTCGGGGAGCTGTTTTTT. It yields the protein CASSLAAGAVGELFF.

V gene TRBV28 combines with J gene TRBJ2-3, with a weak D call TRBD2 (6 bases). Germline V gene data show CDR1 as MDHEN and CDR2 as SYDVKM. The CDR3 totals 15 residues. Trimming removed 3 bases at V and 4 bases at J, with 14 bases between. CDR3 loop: CASSFHLGGADTQYF. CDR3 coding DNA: TGTGCCAGCAGTTTTCACTTAGGAGGGGCAGATACGCAGTATTTT.

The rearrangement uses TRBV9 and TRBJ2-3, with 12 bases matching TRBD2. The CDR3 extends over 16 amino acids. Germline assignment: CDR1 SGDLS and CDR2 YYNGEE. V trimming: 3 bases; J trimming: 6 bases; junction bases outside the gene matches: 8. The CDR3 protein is CASSGLAGEWADTQYF. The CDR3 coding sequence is TGTGCCAGCAGCGGACTAGCGGGAGAGTGGGCGGATACGCAGTATTTT. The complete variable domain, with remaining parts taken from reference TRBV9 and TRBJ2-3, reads DSGVTQTPKHLITATGQRVTLRCSPRSGDLSVYWYQQSLDQGLQFLIQYYNGEERAKGNILERFSAQQFPDLHSELNLSSLELGDSALYFCASSGLAGEWADTQYFGPGTRLTVL.